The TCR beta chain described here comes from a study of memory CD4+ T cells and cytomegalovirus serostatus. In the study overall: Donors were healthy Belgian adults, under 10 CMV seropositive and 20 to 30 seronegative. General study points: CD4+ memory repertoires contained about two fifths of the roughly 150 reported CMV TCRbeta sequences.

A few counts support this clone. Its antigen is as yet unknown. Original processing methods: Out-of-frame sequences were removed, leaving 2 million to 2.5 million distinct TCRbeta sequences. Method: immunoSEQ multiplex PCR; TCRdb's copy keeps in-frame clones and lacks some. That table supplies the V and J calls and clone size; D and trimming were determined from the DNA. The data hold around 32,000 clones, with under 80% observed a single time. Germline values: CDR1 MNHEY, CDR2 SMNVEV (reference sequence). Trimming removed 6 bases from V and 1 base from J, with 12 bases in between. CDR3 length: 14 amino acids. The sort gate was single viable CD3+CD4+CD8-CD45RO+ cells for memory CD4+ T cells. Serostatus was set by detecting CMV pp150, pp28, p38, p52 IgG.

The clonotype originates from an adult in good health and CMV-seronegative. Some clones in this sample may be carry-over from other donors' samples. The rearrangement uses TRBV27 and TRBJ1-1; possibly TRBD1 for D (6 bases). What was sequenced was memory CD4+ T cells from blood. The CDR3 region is CASRGHGGNTEAFF. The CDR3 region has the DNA TGTGCCAGCAGGGGACATGGGGGGAACACTGAAGCTTTCTTT.